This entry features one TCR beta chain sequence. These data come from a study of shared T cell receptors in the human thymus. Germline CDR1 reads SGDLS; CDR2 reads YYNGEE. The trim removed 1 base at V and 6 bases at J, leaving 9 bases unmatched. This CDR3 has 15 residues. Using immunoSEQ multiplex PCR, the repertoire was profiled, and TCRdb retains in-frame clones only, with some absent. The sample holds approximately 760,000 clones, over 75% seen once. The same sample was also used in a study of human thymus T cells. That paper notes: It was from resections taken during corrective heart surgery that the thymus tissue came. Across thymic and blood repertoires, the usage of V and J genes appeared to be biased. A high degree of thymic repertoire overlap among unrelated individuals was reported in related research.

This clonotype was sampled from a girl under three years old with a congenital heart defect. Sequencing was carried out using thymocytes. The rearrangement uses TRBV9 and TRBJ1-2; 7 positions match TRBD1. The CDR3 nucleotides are TGTGCCAGCAGCGTATACGCCAGGGGGAATAATGGCTACACCTTC. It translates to CASSVYARGNNGYTF. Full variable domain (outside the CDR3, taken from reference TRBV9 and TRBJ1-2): DSGVTQTPKHLITATGQRVTLRCSPRSGDLSVYWYQQSLDQGLQFLIQYYNGEERAKGNILERFSAQQFPDLHSELNLSSLELGDSALYFCASSVYARGNNGYTFGSGTRLTVV.